This TCR beta chain was captured in a study of blood T cell repertoires in COVID-19. For the study at large: Specimens from acute and convalescent COVID-19 originated in the United States, Italy and Spain. From T cells, B-cell-depleted T cells, or PBMCs came the material, which was cDNA or gDNA.

This CDR3 contains 13 residues. V lost 3 bases, J lost 1 base, and 6 bases lay in between. Per the study methods: Estimated nucleated cell counts came from reference gene primer amplification. The table came from immunoSEQ multiplex PCR; TCRdb's copy has only in-frame clones and leaves some out. Clone size and the V and J calls come from that table; the DNA yielded D and trimming. The sample holds about 270,000 clones; 65% to 90% are singletons and the top ten take 13%. This clone showed up many times. The chain uses TRBV12-3 or TRBV12-4 and TRBJ1-1; D possibly corresponds to TRBD1 (5 bases). The specimen sequenced was peripheral blood. The TCR comes from a human donor in a cohort sampled during active COVID-19. CDR3 DNA sequence: TGTGCCAGCAGTTTTAGGGGGAACACTGAAGCTTTCTTT. Encoded protein: CASSFRGNTEAFF.